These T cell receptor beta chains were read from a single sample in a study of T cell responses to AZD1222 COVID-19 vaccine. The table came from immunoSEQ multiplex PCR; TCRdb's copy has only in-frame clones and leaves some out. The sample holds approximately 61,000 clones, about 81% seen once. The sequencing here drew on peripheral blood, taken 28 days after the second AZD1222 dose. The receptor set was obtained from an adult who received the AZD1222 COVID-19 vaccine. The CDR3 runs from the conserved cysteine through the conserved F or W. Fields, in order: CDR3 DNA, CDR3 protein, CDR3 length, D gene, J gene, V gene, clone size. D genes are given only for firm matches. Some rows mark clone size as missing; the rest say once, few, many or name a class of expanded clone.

TGTGCCAGCAGTTACTCGAGAACTGGGGGATCGGGTGGCTACACCTTC CASSYSRTGGSGGYTF 16 NA TRBJ1-2 TRBV6-2/TRBV6-3 NA
TGTGCCCCGATTTCTGGCGCAGGGGGCGACGAGCAGTACTTC CAPISGAGGDEQYF 14 TRBD1 TRBJ2-7 TRBV24-1 NA
TGTGCCAGCACCCCGGGGGATGCCAATGAGCAGTTCTTC CASTPGDANEQFF 13 NA TRBJ2-1 TRBV7-9 NA
TGTGCCAGCAGTTCAGAACCGGGACTAGTGTCCTCTGGGGCCAACGTCCTGACTTTC CASSSEPGLVSSGANVLTF 19 TRBD2 TRBJ2-6 TRBV7-6 NA
TGTGCCAGCAGTGCTACGGGGGCCTATGGCTACACCTTC CASSATGAYGYTF 13 NA TRBJ1-2 TRBV25-1 NA
TGTGCCAGCAGCTTGGGGACGAATTCACCCCTCCACTTT CASSLGTNSPLHF 13 NA TRBJ1-6 TRBV5-6 NA
TGTGCCAGCAGCGTAGGTGGTGGGGGGCCCAACACTGAAGCTTTCTTT CASSVGGGGPNTEAFF 16 NA TRBJ1-1 TRBV9 few
TGTGCCAGCACCCTGGGGACCGGGAGTACTAATGAAAAACTGTTTTTT CASTLGTGSTNEKLFF 16 NA TRBJ1-4 TRBV9 NA
TGTGCCAGCAGTTTCCGCAGGGGCCATGGCTACACCTTC CASSFRRGHGYTF 13 NA TRBJ1-2 TRBV12-3/TRBV12-4 few
TGTGCCAGCAGAGCGACAGGGGAAGCCTACGAGCAGTACTTC CASRATGEAYEQYF 14 TRBD1 TRBJ2-7 TRBV28 NA
TGTGCCAGCAGTTACTCGATACCGGGTGAACCTGGGACAGATTACTACGAGCAGTACTTC CASSYSIPGEPGTDYYEQYF 20 TRBD1 TRBJ2-7 TRBV6-2/TRBV6-3 NA
TGTGCCAGCAGTCTTGTGGGACAGGGTCCTTCCTACGAGCAGTACTTC CASSLVGQGPSYEQYF 16 TRBD1 TRBJ2-7 TRBV27 NA
TGTGCCAGCAGCCATCGCGGGAGAGTCGGGGAGCTGTTTTTT CASSHRGRVGELFF 14 TRBD2 TRBJ2-2 TRBV3-1/TRBV3-2 NA
TGTGCCAGCGCTGTGTATGGCGAGCAGTACTTC CASAVYGEQYF 11 NA TRBJ2-7 TRBV7-2 NA
TGTGCCAGCAGCTTGCATAGCGGGACAAGCACAGATACGCAGTATTTT CASSLHSGTSTDTQYF 16 TRBD2 TRBJ2-3 TRBV7-2 NA
TGTGCCAGCAGCCTAAGGTCAGACGGCTACACCTTC CASSLRSDGYTF 12 NA TRBJ1-2 TRBV7-8 NA
TGTGCCAGCAGTTCAGGGGATGGGTACAATGAGCAGTTCTTC CASSSGDGYNEQFF 14 NA TRBJ2-1 TRBV28 NA
TGTGCCAGTGGCCGAGAGACCCAGTACTTC CASGRETQYF 10 NA TRBJ2-5 TRBV28 NA
TGTGCCAGCAGGCGACAGGGACAGGGGAGAGGTGAAAGCAATCAGCCCCAGCATTTT CASRRQGQGRGESNQPQHF 19 TRBD1 TRBJ1-5 TRBV6-6 NA
TGTGCTAGTGGCCCAACGCAGGGAGGGGGGAACACTGAAGCTTTCTTT CASGPTQGGGNTEAFF 16 NA TRBJ1-1 TRBV12-5 NA
TGTGCCAGCAGCCAAGTAGGACTAGCGGGACCAGTTCAAGAGACCCAGTACTTC CASSQVGLAGPVQETQYF 18 TRBD2 TRBJ2-5 TRBV14 NA
TGCAGCGTTGCGAGGGGAGGTACGCAGTATTTT CSVARGGTQYF 11 NA TRBJ2-3 TRBV29-1 once
TGTGCCAGCAGTGCGGCAGGGGAATACGAGCAGTACTTC CASSAAGEYEQYF 13 NA TRBJ2-7 TRBV2 NA
TGTGCCAGCTCACCACTTCGCGAGACCCAGTACTTC CASSPLRETQYF 12 NA TRBJ2-5 TRBV18 NA
TGTGCCAGCAGCCAGGGACAGGGGGTAGAAGGCTACACCTTC CASSQGQGVEGYTF 14 TRBD1 TRBJ1-2 TRBV4-2 NA
TGTGCCAGCAGGATCGACAGGGTCGCTGGAAACACCATATATTTT CASRIDRVAGNTIYF 15 TRBD1 TRBJ1-3 TRBV6-5 NA
TGTGCCTGGAGTATACAGGGCTCCGCTAACTATGGCTACACCTTC CAWSIQGSANYGYTF 15 NA TRBJ1-2 TRBV30 once
TGTGCCAGCAGCCTCCGGGACGGTGGAAACACCATATATTTT CASSLRDGGNTIYF 14 NA TRBJ1-3 TRBV7-9 NA
TGTGCCAGCAGCCGGGGGAGCTTCTCCTACAATGAGCAGTTCTTC CASSRGSFSYNEQFF 15 NA TRBJ2-1 TRBV7-9 NA
TGTGCCAGCAGCCGACGGCGGGAGGGACGACAGTTCTTC CASSRRREGRQFF 13 TRBD2 TRBJ2-1 TRBV12-3/TRBV12-4 NA
TGTGCCAGCAGCGGTAGACTCGGTAGCGGGAGAAGTGGGGAGCTGTTTTTT CASSGRLGSGRSGELFF 17 TRBD2 TRBJ2-2 TRBV9 medium-sized
TGTGCCAGCAGTTACTCCCGTGGTAGCCCCCAGTACTTC CASSYSRGSPQYF 13 NA TRBJ2-5 TRBV6-5 NA
TGTGCCAGCAGTTTATTCGGGTTTGGCGACCCTGGTGATGAGCAGTTCTTC CASSLFGFGDPGDEQFF 17 NA TRBJ2-1 TRBV28 few
TGTGCCAGCAGTTATTGGGGGGGAGACAATGAGCAGTTCTTC CASSYWGGDNEQFF 14 TRBD2 TRBJ2-1 TRBV6-5 NA
TGTGCCAGCAGCATCCGTGGCTTCGCTGGGGAGACCCAGTACTTC CASSIRGFAGETQYF 15 NA TRBJ2-5 TRBV7-6 NA
TGTGCCAGCAGCTTGGACCCCACAGATACGCAGTATTTT CASSLDPTDTQYF 13 NA TRBJ2-3 TRBV7-9 NA
TGTGCCAGCAGGGGAGGGCACTACAATCAGCCCCAGCATTTT CASRGGHYNQPQHF 14 NA TRBJ1-5 TRBV28 NA
TGTGCCAGCAGTCCGGGTCTTCTTCCCCTCGGGGCCAACGTCCTGACTTTC CASSPGLLPLGANVLTF 17 NA TRBJ2-6 TRBV28 NA
TGTGCCAGCAGTGAAGGGGGGATGAACACTGAAGCTTTCTTT CASSEGGMNTEAFF 14 NA TRBJ1-1 TRBV2 NA
TGCGCCAGCAGCGAACGGGAGAGCTCCTACAATGAGCAGTTCTTC CASSERESSYNEQFF 15 NA TRBJ2-1 TRBV5-1 NA
TGTGCCAGCAGCCCAACAGGGGGCGGTGGCTACACCTTC CASSPTGGGGYTF 13 TRBD1 TRBJ1-2 TRBV7-3 once
TGTGCCAGCAGCCAAACGACAGCTTACGAGCAGTACTTC CASSQTTAYEQYF 13 NA TRBJ2-7 TRBV14 NA
TGTGCCAGCAGCCAAGATAGCAGCTACCTAGAAGCTTTCTTT CASSQDSSYLEAFF 14 NA TRBJ1-1 TRBV14 NA
TGTGCCTGGACTCGACTAGCGTTTTTCAATGAGCAGTTCTTC CAWTRLAFFNEQFF 14 TRBD2 TRBJ2-1 TRBV30 NA
TGTGCCAGCAGCTCACTGGGGACTACGAACACTGAAGCTTTCTTT CASSSLGTTNTEAFF 15 NA TRBJ1-1 TRBV7-2 NA
TGTGCCAGCGGGAGAGACAGGATGCATGAGCAGTTCTTC CASGRDRMHEQFF 13 NA TRBJ2-1 TRBV6-5 NA
TGTGCCTGGAGTATGGGACAGGGGGCCACTGAAGCTTTCTTT CAWSMGQGATEAFF 14 TRBD1 TRBJ1-1 TRBV30 NA
TGTGCCAGTAGTTCAGCGGGGGACACCTTACGAGGAAAACTGTTTTTT CASSSAGDTLRGKLFF 16 NA TRBJ1-4 TRBV19 NA